This T cell receptor (beta chain) was retrieved from a study of T-cell reconstitution after alpha-beta-depleted transplantation in children. During its preparation, the TCRbeta library received unique molecular identifiers. TCRdb ran MiXCR on the PCR reads and lists one entry per CDR3 protein. The sample has roughly 350,000 distinct CDR3 sequences; 10% are singletons. CDR1 and CDR2 from the germline V gene are SEHNR and FQNEAQ (reference sequence). Trimming cost V 5 bases and J 5 bases, with 13 bases left between them. The CDR3 runs to 13 residues. This chain links TRBV7-9 with TRBJ2-7, with D perhaps TRBD1 or TRBD2 (5 bases each). Sequencing used PBMCs from the stem cell graft donor, obtained from the stem cell graft. This receptor was obtained from a human donor who donated a stem cell graft to a child with acute lymphoblastic leukemia. CDR3 region: CASSPGLDDEQYF. Here the CDR3 DNA reads TGTGCCAGCAGCCCGGGGCTAGACGACGAGCAGTACTTC.